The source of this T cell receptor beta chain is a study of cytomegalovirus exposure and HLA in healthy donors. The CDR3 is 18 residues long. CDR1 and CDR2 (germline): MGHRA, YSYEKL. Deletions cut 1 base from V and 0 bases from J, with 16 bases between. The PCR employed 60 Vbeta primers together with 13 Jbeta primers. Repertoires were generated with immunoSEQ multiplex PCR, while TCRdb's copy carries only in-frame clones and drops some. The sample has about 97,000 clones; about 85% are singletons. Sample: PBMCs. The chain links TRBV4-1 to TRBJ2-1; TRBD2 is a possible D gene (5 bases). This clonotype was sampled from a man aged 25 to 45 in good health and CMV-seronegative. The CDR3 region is CASSQGLPTTSSYNEQFF. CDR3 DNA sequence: TGCGCCAGCAGCCAAGGACTACCGACTACGAGCTCCTACAATGAGCAGTTCTTC.